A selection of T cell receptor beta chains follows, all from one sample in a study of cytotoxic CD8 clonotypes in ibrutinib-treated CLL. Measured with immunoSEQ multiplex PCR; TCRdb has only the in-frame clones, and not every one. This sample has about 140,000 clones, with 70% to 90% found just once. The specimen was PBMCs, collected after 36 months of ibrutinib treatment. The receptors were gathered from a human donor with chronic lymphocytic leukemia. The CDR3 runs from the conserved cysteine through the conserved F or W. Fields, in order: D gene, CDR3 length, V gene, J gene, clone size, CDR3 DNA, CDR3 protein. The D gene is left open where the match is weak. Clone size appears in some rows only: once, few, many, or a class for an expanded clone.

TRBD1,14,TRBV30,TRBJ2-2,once,TGTGCCTGGAGTCTTGACAGGGGCACCGGGGAGCTGTTTTTT,CAWSLDRGTGELFF
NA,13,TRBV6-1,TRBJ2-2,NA,TGTGCCAGCAGTGACGGAGGGCCCGGGGAGCTGTTTTTT,CASSDGGPGELFF
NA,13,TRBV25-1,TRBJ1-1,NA,TGTGCCACCTTTGGACCGACGGGCACTGAAGCTTTCTTT,CATFGPTGTEAFF
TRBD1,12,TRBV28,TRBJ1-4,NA,TGTGCCAGCAGTTTGCCGGGGAGGGGGCGCGTTTTT,CASSLPGRGRVF
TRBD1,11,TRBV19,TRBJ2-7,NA,TGTGCCTCCCGGACAGGGGGCGAGCAGTACTTC,CASRTGGEQYF
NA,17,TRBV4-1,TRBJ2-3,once,TGCGCCAGCAGCCAAAGTTTCGCGGGGTCTAGCACAGATACGCAGTATTTT,CASSQSFAGSSTDTQYF
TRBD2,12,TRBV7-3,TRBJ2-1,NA,TGTGCCAGCAGCCTCAGCGGGGATGAGCAGTTCTTC,CASSLSGDEQFF
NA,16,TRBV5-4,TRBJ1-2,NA,TGTGCCAGCACCCGCCGGGGAGTATGGGATAACTATGGCTACACCTTC,CASTRRGVWDNYGYTF
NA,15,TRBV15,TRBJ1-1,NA,TGTGCCACCAGCAGAGGGGTTCCCCTTCCCACTGAAGCTTTCTTT,CATSRGVPLPTEAFF
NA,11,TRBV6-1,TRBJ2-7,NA,TGTGCCAGCAGGTGGGTCTACGAGCAGTACTTC,CASRWVYEQYF
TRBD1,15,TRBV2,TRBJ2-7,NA,TGTGCCAGCAGTGCAAACAGGGGGAACCCCTACGAGCAGTACTTC,CASSANRGNPYEQYF
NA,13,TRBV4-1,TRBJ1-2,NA,TGCGCCAGCAGCCAGGGCAGCCTCTATGGCTACACCTTC,CASSQGSLYGYTF
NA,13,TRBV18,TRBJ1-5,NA,TGTGCCAGCTCACGTGAGAAGTATCAGCCCCAGCATTTT,CASSREKYQPQHF
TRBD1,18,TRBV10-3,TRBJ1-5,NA,TGTGCCATCAGCGGACAGGGGGCGAGAGGGAAGAGCAATCAGCCCCAGCATTTT,CAISGQGARGKSNQPQHF
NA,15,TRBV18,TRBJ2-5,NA,TGTGCCAGCTCTTCGAGAATCCCGGTGGGGGAGACCCAGTACTTC,CASSSRIPVGETQYF
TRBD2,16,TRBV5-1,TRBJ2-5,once,TGCGCCAGCAGAAAAGGGACTAGCGGGAGTATGGAGACCCAGTACTTC,CASRKGTSGSMETQYF
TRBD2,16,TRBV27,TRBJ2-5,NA,TGTGCCAGCAAGAAACTCGGGACTAGCGGACAAGAGACCCAGTACTTC,CASKKLGTSGQETQYF
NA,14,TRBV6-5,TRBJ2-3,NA,TGTGCCAGCAGTTCGGGCCCCGGCACAGATACGCAGTATTTT,CASSSGPGTDTQYF
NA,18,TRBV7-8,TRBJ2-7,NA,TGTGCCAGCAGCCTGGCTGGCGGGACCCACCGGGGCACCTACGAGCAGTACTTC,CASSLAGGTHRGTYEQYF
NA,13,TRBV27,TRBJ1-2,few,TGTGCCAGCAGTTCCGCGGGCTTCTATGGCTACACCTTC,CASSSAGFYGYTF
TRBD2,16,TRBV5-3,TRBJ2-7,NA,TGTGCCAGAAGCTTGGCCGGACTAGCGGAAAATTACGAGCAGTACTTC,CARSLAGLAENYEQYF
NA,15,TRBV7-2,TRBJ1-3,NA,TGTGCCAGCAGCTTAGTGGGGGCGACTGGAAACACCATATATTTT,CASSLVGATGNTIYF
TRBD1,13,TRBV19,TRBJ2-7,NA,TGTGCCAGCAGCTGGACAGGGGGTGAAGAGCAGTACTTC,CASSWTGGEEQYF
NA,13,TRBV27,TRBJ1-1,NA,TGTGCCAGCAGACAGGGACGCAACACTGAAGCTTTCTTT,CASRQGRNTEAFF
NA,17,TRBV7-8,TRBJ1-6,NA,TGTGCCAGCAAAGGGGTAGAACCCCAACGTCGAAATTCACCCCTCCACTTT,CASKGVEPQRRNSPLHF
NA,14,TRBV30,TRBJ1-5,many,TGTGCCTGGAGCGAGGGACAAGGGAATCAGCCCCAGCATTTT,CAWSEGQGNQPQHF
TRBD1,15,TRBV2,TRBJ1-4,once,TGTGCCAGCAGCGGGACAGGAGCAACTAATGAAAAACTGTTTTTT,CASSGTGATNEKLFF
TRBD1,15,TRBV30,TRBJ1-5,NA,TGTGCCTGGAGGGAACCGGGACAGCCTCGTCAGCCCCAGCATTTT,CAWREPGQPRQPQHF
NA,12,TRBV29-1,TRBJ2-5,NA,TGCAGCGTCCAGACAGGCGAGAGGGAGCAGTACTTC,CSVQTGEREQYF
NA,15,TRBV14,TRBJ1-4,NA,TGTGCCAGCAGCCAAGACTTCGAGGGTTTCGAAAAACTGTTTTTT,CASSQDFEGFEKLFF
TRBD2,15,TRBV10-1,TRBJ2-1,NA,TGCGCCAGCAGTGATTACGGCGGGAGTATGAATGAGCAGTTCTTC,CASSDYGGSMNEQFF
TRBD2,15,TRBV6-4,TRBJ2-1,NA,TGTGCCAGCAGTGACACTAGCGGGGGGTACAATGAGCAGTTCTTC,CASSDTSGGYNEQFF
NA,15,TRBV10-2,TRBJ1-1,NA,TGCGCCAGCAGTGAGTCACTGAGGGCTCGCACTGAAGCTTTCTTT,CASSESLRARTEAFF
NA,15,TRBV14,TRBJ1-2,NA,TGTGCCAGCAGCCAAGACTACGGGTTTGTGGATGGCTACACCTTC,CASSQDYGFVDGYTF
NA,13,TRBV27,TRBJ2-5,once,TGTGCCAGCAGGCAGGGGTGGCAGGAGACCCAGTACTTC,CASRQGWQETQYF
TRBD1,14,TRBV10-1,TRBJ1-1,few,TGCGCCAGCCAGGGGGTAGGGTACGACACTGAAGCTTTCTTT,CASQGVGYDTEAFF
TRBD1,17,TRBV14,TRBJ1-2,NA,TGTGCCAGCAGCCAAGATTTCGCCAGGGGGCGGACCTATGGCTACACCTTC,CASSQDFARGRTYGYTF
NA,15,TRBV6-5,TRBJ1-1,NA,TGTGCCAGCAGTTACTCAAGGGGTATGAACACTGAAGCTTTCTTT,CASSYSRGMNTEAFF
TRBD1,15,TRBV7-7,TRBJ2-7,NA,TGTGCCAGCAGCTTATGGGACAGGGTGTTCAACGAGCAGTACTTC,CASSLWDRVFNEQYF
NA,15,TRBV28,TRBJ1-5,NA,TGTGCCAGTTATTCAGACAGCGGGACGGGTGGGCCCCAGCATTTT,CASYSDSGTGGPQHF
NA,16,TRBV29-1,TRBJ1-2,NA,TGCAGCGTTGATGCCGCCGGGACATCCCCCGGTGGTGGCTACACCTTC,CSVDAAGTSPGGGYTF
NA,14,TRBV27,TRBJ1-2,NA,TGTGCCAGCAGTTTATCGGGCCTAGCACATGGCTACACCTTC,CASSLSGLAHGYTF
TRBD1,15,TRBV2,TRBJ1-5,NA,TGTGCCAGCAGGAACACAGGGGCTCCTAATCAGCCCCAGCATTTT,CASRNTGAPNQPQHF
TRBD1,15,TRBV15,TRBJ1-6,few,TGTGCCACCAGCAGATTACAGGGGTACAATTCACCCCTCCACTTT,CATSRLQGYNSPLHF
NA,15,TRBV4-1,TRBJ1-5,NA,TGCGCCAGCAGCCAGGGAGGTGGGATCAATCAGCCCCAGCATTTT,CASSQGGGINQPQHF
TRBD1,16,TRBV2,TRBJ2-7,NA,TGTGCCAGCACTCCCCGCCCTCGGGACAGTTCCTACGAGCAGTACTTC,CASTPRPRDSSYEQYF
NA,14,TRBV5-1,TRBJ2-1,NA,TGCGCCAGCAGCTTGGGGACAGACTACAATGAGCAGTTCTTC,CASSLGTDYNEQFF
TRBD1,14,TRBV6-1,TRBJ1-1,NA,TGTGCCAGCAGTGTGCGACAGGGAGCCGCTGAAGCTTTCTTT,CASSVRQGAAEAFF
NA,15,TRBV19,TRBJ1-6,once,TGTGCCAGTAGTATTTTATTGAGGGCGGAAACACCCCTCCACTTT,CASSILLRAETPLHF
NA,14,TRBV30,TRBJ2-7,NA,TGTGCCTGGAGTATGGGGAGCCCTGACCACGAGCAGTACTTC,CAWSMGSPDHEQYF
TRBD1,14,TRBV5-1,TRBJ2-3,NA,TGCGCCAGCAGCAACCGGGACAGGGCAGATACGCAGTATTTT,CASSNRDRADTQYF
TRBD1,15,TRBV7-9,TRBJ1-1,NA,TGTGCCAGCAGTCCACTCGACAGGGTCAATACTGAAGCTTTCTTT,CASSPLDRVNTEAFF
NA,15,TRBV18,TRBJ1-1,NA,TGTGCCAGCTCACCACCCTGGGGCAAGGGCACTGAAGCTTTCTTT,CASSPPWGKGTEAFF
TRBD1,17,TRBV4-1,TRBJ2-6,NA,TGCGCCAGCAGCGAGACCGGGACAGCATCTGGGGCCAACGTCCTGACTTTC,CASSETGTASGANVLTF
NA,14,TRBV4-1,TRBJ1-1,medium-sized,TGCGCCAGCCGGGGTTCGGCAGTGAACACTGAAGCTTTCTTT,CASRGSAVNTEAFF